One sample yielded the 21 T cell receptor beta chains listed below, sequenced in a study of T cells in Graves' hyperthyroidism and ophthalmopathy. Researchers amplified the TCR beta CDR3 regions from RNA transcripts. The HTBI primer set was used in a first-round RT-PCR of the TCR CDR3. Each CDR3 protein gets one entry after TCRdb re-called the multiplex PCR reads with MiXCR. Of approximately 270,000 distinct CDR3 sequences listed, about 14% were seen once; the top ten hold less than 15%. The sample comprised blood. The origin of the receptors is a woman in her 40s with Graves' hyperthyroidism that later progressed to Graves' ophthalmopathy.

This clonotype was detected many times. The rearrangement links TRBV30 to TRBJ2-4, with D hard to call. Germline V CDR1 and CDR2: GTSNPN, SVGIG (reference sequence). V lost 2 bases, J lost 9 bases, and 14 bases lay in between. The CDR3 totals 13 residues. The CDR3 sequence: CAWSLFPGVIQYF. CDR3 bases: TGTGCCTGGAGTTTGTTCCCCGGAGTCATTCAGTACTTC.

This clonotype was detected many times. The chain combines TRBV18 with TRBJ1-4; no reliable D call. This CDR3 comprises 14 residues. Germline loops: CDR1 KGHSH, CDR2 LQKENI. The V and J ends lost 4 bases and 0 bases respectively, with 6 bases between them. DNA of the CDR3: TGTGCCAGCTCACACGCGGCAACTAATGAAAAACTGTTTTTT. It codes for CASSHAATNEKLFF.

The chain uses TRBV28 and TRBJ2-7; 11 bases are a match to TRBD2. The germline gives CDR1 MDHEN, CDR2 SYDVKM. Trimming cost V 8 bases and J 4 bases; bases outside gene matches: 13. The CDR3 has 16 amino acids. The CDR3 sequence: CASATSGRSVWYEQYF. The CDR3 coding sequence is TGTGCCAGCGCCACTAGCGGGAGATCTGTGTGGTACGAGCAGTACTTC.

This clonotype was recorded many times. V and J are TRBV6-5 and TRBJ1-1; D ambiguous. V was shortened by 0 bases and J by 1 base, with 12 bases between the two germline ends. This CDR3 spans 16 amino acids. Per the germline V gene, CDR1 is MNHEY and CDR2 is SVGAGI. The CDR3 loop reads CASSYSAVPGNTEAFF. The CDR3 nucleotides are TGTGCCAGCAGTTACTCGGCCGTGCCGGGGAACACTGAAGCTTTCTTT.

With regard to this clonotype: The junction does not match germline at one end; this may be a read error. The chain uses TRBV28 and TRBJ2-7, with a weak D call TRBD2 (5 bases). The CDR3 length is 15 residues. From germline, CDR1 is MDHEN and CDR2 SYDVKM. CDR3 residues: CANSLGRVWPYEQYF. Written as DNA, the CDR3 is TGTGCCAACAGTTTAGGGCGGGTATGGCCCTACGAGCAGTACTTC.

Ten or more counts support this clonotype. The rearrangement links TRBV11-2 to TRBJ1-1, with TRBD1 matching 7 bases. V lost 7 bases, J lost 5 bases, and 13 bases stayed unmatched. CDR3 size: 15 residues. Germline V lookup: CDR1 SGHAT, CDR2 FQNNGV. The CDR3 protein is CASTKGTVYRTEAFF. The CDR3 nucleotides are TGTGCCAGCACGAAAGGGACAGTCTATCGAACTGAAGCTTTCTTT. Together with reference TRBV11-2 and TRBJ1-1, the CDR3 gives the full variable domain: EAGVAQSPRYKIIEKRQSVAFWCNPISGHATLYWYQQILGQGPKLLIQFQNNGVVDDSQLPKDRFSAERLKGVDSTLKIQPAKLEDSAVYLCASTKGTVYRTEAFFGQGTRLTVV.

This clonotype was seen ten or more times. The chain recombines TRBV11-2 with TRBJ2-4; 9 bases line up with TRBD2. Germline lookup yields CDR1 SGHAT and CDR2 FQNNGV. With 3 bases clipped from V and 5 bases from J, the junction kept 8 bases outside the gene matches. The CDR3 runs to 16 residues. The CDR3 DNA sequence: TGTGCCAGCAGCTTGGGACTAGCAGTGGGAGAAAACATTCAGTACTTC. Amino acids: CASSLGLAVGENIQYF. Combining the CDR3 with reference TRBV11-2 and TRBJ2-4 gives the whole variable domain EAGVAQSPRYKIIEKRQSVAFWCNPISGHATLYWYQQILGQGPKLLIQFQNNGVVDDSQLPKDRFSAERLKGVDSTLKIQPAKLEDSAVYLCASSLGLAVGENIQYFGAGTRLSVL.

This clonotype was seen repeatedly, ten times or more. The rearrangement joins TRBV10-3 to TRBJ2-2; TRBD1 agrees at 8 bases. Unmatched junction bases numbered 5, after V lost 1 base and J lost 4 bases. The germline gives CDR1 ENHRY, CDR2 SYGVKD. The CDR3 covers 16 residues. The chain's CDR3 is CAISELGTGPTGELFF. The CDR3 DNA follows: TGTGCCATCAGTGAGTTAGGGACAGGACCCACCGGGGAGCTGTTTTTT.

This rearrangement joins TRBV28 to TRBJ1-5; D is unclear. CDR3 size: 15 residues. Germline V gives CDR1 MDHEN, CDR2 SYDVKM. V lost 7 bases and J lost 6, with 19 bases in between. In nucleotides, the CDR3 is TGTGCCAGCAATTCTATTCGCAGAGGGTTTCAGCCCCAGCATTTT. Translated: CASNSIRRGFQPQHF.

Details on this clonotype: With a much larger clone just one base away, this may be a read error. The chain combines TRBV7-8 with TRBJ2-7; the D is unclear. Germline values: CDR1 SGHVS, CDR2 FQNEAQ. The CDR3 runs to 12 residues. The CDR3 DNA reads as TGTGTCAGCAGCTTAGTGATTTACGAGCAGTACTTC. Protein product: CVSSLVIYEQYF.

The sample holds many counts of this clonotype. The chain is built from TRBV7-9 and TRBJ1-4; TRBD1 might be the D (6 bases). The CDR3 length is 15 residues. CDR1 is SEHNR and CDR2 is FQNEAQ in the germline V gene (reference sequence). Trimming cost V 3 bases and J 5 bases, with 13 bases left between them. The CDR3 reads CASSLVQGENEKLFF. Written as DNA, the CDR3 is TGTGCCAGCAGCTTGGTACAGGGAGAAAATGAAAAACTGTTTTTT.

This clonotype was seen ten or more times. The chain uses TRBV27 and TRBJ2-3, with a weak D call TRBD1 (6 bases). The length of the CDR3 is 14 residues. The ends were cut back, 3 bases at V and 6 bases at J, with 13 bases in the middle. CDR1 and CDR2 from the germline V gene are MNHEY and SMNVEV (reference sequence). The CDR3 DNA is TGTGCCAGCAGTTTCGGTATCAGGGGCGATACGCAGTATTTT. It is translated as CASSFGIRGDTQYF.

This clonotype was counted many times. V and J are TRBV20-1 and TRBJ1-3; D call uncertain. This CDR3 comprises 14 residues. Trimming cost V 7 bases and J 0 bases, with 13 bases left between them. Germline lookup yields CDR1 DFQATT and CDR2 SNEGSKA (reference sequence). DNA for the CDR3: TGCAGTGGCCGGGGAGGGAACTCTGGAAACACCATATATTTT. Its translation is CSGRGGNSGNTIYF.

The table lists this clonotype with many counts. V and J are TRBV9 and TRBJ2-1; D may be TRBD2 (6 bases). CDR1 SGDLS and CDR2 YYNGEE come from the germline V gene. The CDR3 spans 15 residues. The V and J ends lost 0 bases and 3 bases respectively, with 10 bases between them. As DNA, the CDR3 is TGTGCCAGCAGCGTAGTAGCGGAGTTCTACAATGAGCAGTTCTTC. This encodes CASSVVAEFYNEQFF.

This clonotype was counted many times. The genes are TRBV12-3 or TRBV12-4 and TRBJ2-5, with D unclear. The CDR3 has 14 residues. Trimming removed 6 bases from V and 0 bases from J, with 11 bases in between. For the CDR3, the DNA is TGTGCCAGCAGACCCAACAGATACCAAGAGACCCAGTACTTC. This gives the protein CASRPNRYQETQYF.

This clonotype came up many times. The chain recombines TRBV9 with TRBJ1-4; the D gene is possibly TRBD1 (6 bases). The ends were cut back, 4 bases at V and 6 bases at J, with 16 bases in the middle. The length of the CDR3 is 15 residues. Germline loops: CDR1 SGDLS, CDR2 YYNGEE. CDR3 sequence (DNA): TGTGCCAGCAGCCCCTCCGGCCGACAGGATGAAAAACTGTTTTTT. Amino acid sequence: CASSPSGRQDEKLFF.

The rearrangement uses TRBV4-1 and TRBJ1-1; D gene ambiguous. The CDR3 runs 16 residues. Between the trimmed V and J ends, which lost 0 bases and 2 bases, there was a span of 13 bases. The germline V gene has CDR1 MGHRA and CDR2 YSYEKL. As DNA, the CDR3 is TGCGCCAGCAGCCAAGAGCAGTTGCGAGTAAACACTGAAGCTTTCTTT. Its protein product is CASSQEQLRVNTEAFF.

This clonotype was counted a few times. This chain connects TRBV3-1 to TRBJ2-6; the D gene is possibly TRBD1 (6 bases). The V gene lost 4 bases and the J gene lost 1 base, with 23 bases spanning the gap. Looked up from germline, CDR1 is LGHDT and CDR2 is YNNKEL (reference sequence). The CDR3 extends over 20 amino acids. In nucleotides, the CDR3 is TGTGCCAGCAGCCCACAAATGGGGGCAGGTCGATATTCTGGGGCCAACGTCCTGACTTTC. Its translation: CASSPQMGAGRYSGANVLTF.

J is TRBJ2-1 and V is TRBV9, with 8 positions matching TRBD2. After removal of 4 bases from V and 5 bases from J, the junction contained 23 bases not matched to a gene. Germline loops: CDR1 SGDLS, CDR2 YYNGEE. The CDR3 is 20 amino acids. The CDR3 sequence: CASSPHRGTRTFPTDNEQFF. DNA for the CDR3: TGTGCCAGCAGCCCCCATCGAGGGACTAGAACTTTCCCAACCGACAATGAGCAGTTCTTC.

Ten or more counts support this clonotype. The V and J genes are TRBV6-6 and TRBJ2-7, with 14 bases identical to TRBD2. V lost 2 bases, J lost 2 bases, and 2 bases stayed unmatched. This CDR3 is 16 amino acids long. The germline gives CDR1 MNHNY, CDR2 SVGAGI (reference sequence). CDR3 loop: CASSYRTSGRPYEQYF. The CDR3 DNA sequence: TGTGCCAGCAGTTACCGGACTAGCGGGAGGCCCTACGAGCAGTACTTC.

There are many counts of this clonotype. CDR3 sequence (DNA): TGTGCCAGCAGCGCTACTAGTGCAAAGGAGCAGTACTTC. Protein sequence: CASSATSAKEQYF. The chain links TRBV7-6 to TRBJ2-7, with D perhaps matching TRBD2 (5 bases). V was cut by 5 bases and J by 7 bases, with 15 bases left in between. CDR1 is SGHVS and CDR2 is FNYEAQ in the germline V gene. The CDR3 totals 13 residues.